This record covers a single TCR beta chain. CDR3 length: 15 amino acids. The germline V gene has CDR1 KGHSH and CDR2 LQKENI. Germline trimming cut 6 bases from V and 3 bases from J; bases unmatched to any gene: 8. The entry originates in a study of shared clonotypes between healthy human individuals. The donor population consisted of healthy HIV-negative adults with no recent acute infections or vaccinations. Unsorted samples drew genomic DNA from about 90 million PBMCs. Deep level was the assay's run setting. Profiled with immunoSEQ multiplex PCR; TCRdb holds only in-frame clones, not every one. The sample records about 450,000 clones, 79% being singletons.

Sequencing input: PBMCs. The receptor's source is a middle-aged woman in good health. Some clones in this sample may be carry-over from other donors' samples. This rearrangement joins TRBV18 to TRBJ2-7, with 10 bases that match TRBD2. The CDR3: CASSPGASGSYEQYF. The DNA of the CDR3 is TGTGCCAGCTCGCCTGGGGCTAGCGGGAGCTACGAGCAGTACTTC. The entire variable domain, with the rest obtained from reference TRBV18 and TRBJ2-7, is as follows: NAGVMQNPRHLVRRRGQEARLRCSPMKGHSHVYWYRQLPEEGLKFMVYLQKENIIDESGMPKERFSAEFPKEGPSILRIQQVVRGDSAAYFCASSPGASGSYEQYFGPGTRLTVT.